Sequencing of this TCR beta chain was carried out in a study of cytomegalovirus exposure and HLA in healthy donors. Across the study: The roughly 130 validation repertoires used the same platform as the roughly 670 first-cohort repertoires, a later analysis reported. General observations from the study: Most TCR sequences proved rare, with some public TCRs found in many donors. The finding came from a later analysis; first-cohort TCR clusters tended to co-occur in the approximately 120 validation repertoires.

The CDR3 has 16 residues. Germline V CDR1 and CDR2: SGHKS, YYEKEE (reference sequence). Trimming pared 5 bases from V and 0 bases from J, leaving 17 bases between. Notes on this clone: Antigen unknown.

Measured with immunoSEQ multiplex PCR; TCRdb has only the in-frame clones, and not every one. Found here are 71,000 or so clones, 85% to 95% of them singletons; the top ten hold about 1.4%. Separation from the roughly 670-subject first cohort characterized the roughly 130-subject validation cohort, to which the donors belonged. Sequencing was performed on PBMCs. The gene calls are TRBV5-5 and TRBJ1-2; possible D gene TRBD1, 5 bases. This TCR was recovered from a man younger than 35 in good health and CMV-seropositive. The CDR3 loop is CASSSRQLTTNYGYTF. CDR3 nucleotide sequence: TGTGCCAGCAGTTCTAGACAGCTAACTACTAACTATGGCTACACCTTC.